Following are 4 T cell receptor beta chains from one sample sequenced in a study of blood T cell repertoires in COVID-19. Libraries were prepared by immunoSEQ multiplex PCR; TCRdb keeps only in-frame clonotypes and omits some of them. The sample consists of about 210,000 clones, around 80% of them appearing once. Sequenced input: peripheral blood. These receptors were obtained from a woman aged 40 to 50 with acute or convalescent COVID-19.

The J gene is TRBJ1-4, the V gene TRBV12-2; the table's D call of TRBD1 was not tested on the DNA. TRBV12-2 is a pseudogene. The CDR3 has 15 residues. The CDR3 DNA reads TGTGCAAGTCGCCTTCCCACAGGGGGCCATGAAAAACTGTTTTTT. The encoded protein is CASRLPTGGHEKLFF.

V and J are TRBV15 and TRBJ2-7; weak D call: TRBD2 (5 bases). The CDR3 consists of 14 residues. The V gene's germline CDR1 is LNHNV and CDR2 YYDKDF (reference sequence). Trimming pared 0 bases from V and 6 bases from J, leaving 12 bases between. The CDR3 DNA reads TGTGCCACCAGCAGAGATCTCGGGAACGCCGAGCAGTACTTC. Translating gives CATSRDLGNAEQYF.

The V call is TRBV2, the J call TRBJ1-1; 8 bases fit TRBD1. Germline-derived CDR1 and CDR2 are SNHLY and FYNNEI. This CDR3 comprises 13 residues. J gave up 0 bases and V 7 bases, and 1 base lay outside the gene matches. This CDR3 is CASTGGLNTEAFF. In DNA form, the CDR3 reads TGTGCCAGCACAGGGGGCCTGAACACTGAAGCTTTCTTT.

This chain connects TRBV29-1 to TRBJ2-7; TRBD2 matches 9 bases. Germline CDR1 reads SQVTM; CDR2 reads ANQGSEA. The CDR3 length is 18 residues. Trimming cost V 4 bases and J 2 bases; bases outside gene matches: 18. CDR3 nucleotides: TGCAGCGTTGGTCGGGCGGGAGGGCCCGACGAAATGACCTACGAGCAGTACTTC. This codes for CSVGRAGGPDEMTYEQYF.